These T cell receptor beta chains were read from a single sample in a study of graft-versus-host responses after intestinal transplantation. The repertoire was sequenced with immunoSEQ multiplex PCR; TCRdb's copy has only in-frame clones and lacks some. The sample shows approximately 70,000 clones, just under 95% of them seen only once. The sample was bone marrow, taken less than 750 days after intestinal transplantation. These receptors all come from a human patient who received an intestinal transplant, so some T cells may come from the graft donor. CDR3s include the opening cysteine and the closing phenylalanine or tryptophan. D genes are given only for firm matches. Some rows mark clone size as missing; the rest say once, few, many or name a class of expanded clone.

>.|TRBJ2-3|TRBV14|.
TGTGCCAGCAGCCAAGATTTTGGAGTTATCACAGATACGCAGTATTTT
CASSQDFGVITDTQYF
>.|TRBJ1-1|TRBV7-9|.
TGTGCCAGCAGCTTAGCGACGACACTCAATGAAGCTTTCTTT
CASSLATTLNEAFF
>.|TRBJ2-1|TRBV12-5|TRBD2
TGTGCTAGTGGAGCCGGGGGGTCCTACAATGAGCAGTTCTTC
CASGAGGSYNEQFF
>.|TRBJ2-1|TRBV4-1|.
TGCGCCAGCAGCCAAGAATGGGACTGGGCCGTTAAAGAGCAGTTCTTC
CASSQEWDWAVKEQFF
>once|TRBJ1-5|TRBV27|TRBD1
TGTGCCAGCAGTCCACAGGGGGACCTCGTCCAGCCCCAGCATTTT
CASSPQGDLVQPQHF
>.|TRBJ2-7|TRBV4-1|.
TGCGCCAGCAGCCAACGGACTCCCACCGGATCATACGAGCAGTACTTC
CASSQRTPTGSYEQYF
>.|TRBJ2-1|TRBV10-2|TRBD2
TGCGCCAGCAGTGGAGGGGTCCTGAGCGGGAGGGAACTCTACAATGAGCAGTTCTTC
CASSGGVLSGRELYNEQFF
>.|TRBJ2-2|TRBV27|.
TGTGCCAGCAGTTTACCCAAATACGGGGAGCTGTTTTTT
CASSLPKYGELFF
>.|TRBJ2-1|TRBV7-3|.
TGTGCCAGCAGCTTAAGCCCGGCAAGCTCCTACAATGAGCAGTTCTTC
CASSLSPASSYNEQFF
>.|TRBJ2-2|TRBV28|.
TGTGCCAGTCGGGTCTCCACCGGGGAGCTGTTTTTT
CASRVSTGELFF
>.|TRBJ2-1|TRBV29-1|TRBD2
TGCAGCGTCCTTGGGGTAGCGGGCTACAATGAGCAGTTCTTC
CSVLGVAGYNEQFF
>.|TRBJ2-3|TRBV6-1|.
TGTGCCAGCAGTATTGAGTGGGGGTCAGATACGCAGTATTTT
CASSIEWGSDTQYF
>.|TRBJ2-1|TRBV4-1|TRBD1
TGCGCCAGCAGCCCCGGGCAGGGGGCTAAGAATGAGCAGTTCTTC
CASSPGQGAKNEQFF
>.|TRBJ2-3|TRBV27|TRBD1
TGTGCCAGCAGCGTCTTGGACAGGGGGCGTTACACAGATACGCAGTATTTT
CASSVLDRGRYTDTQYF
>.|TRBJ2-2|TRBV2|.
TGTGCCAGCAGTTGGAACACCGGGGAGCTGTTTTTT
CASSWNTGELFF
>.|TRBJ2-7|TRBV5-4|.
TGTGCCAGCAGCTTGAAGGGCGGAGCCGAGCAGTACTTC
CASSLKGGAEQYF
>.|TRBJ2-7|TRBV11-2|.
TGTGCCAGCAGCTTAGACGGACAGATGACCTACGAGCAGTACTTC
CASSLDGQMTYEQYF
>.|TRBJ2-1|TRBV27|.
TGTGCCAGCAGTTTAGGGCTAGTTCACAATGAGCAGTTCTTC
CASSLGLVHNEQFF
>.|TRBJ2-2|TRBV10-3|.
TGTGCCATCAGTGACTTCGAGCTAGTCAGAAACACCGGGGAGCTGTTTTTT
CAISDFELVRNTGELFF
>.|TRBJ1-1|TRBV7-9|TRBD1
TGTGCCAGCAGTGACCCGGGACAGGGTAGAGAGGCTTTCTTT
CASSDPGQGREAFF
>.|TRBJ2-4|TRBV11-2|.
TGTGCCAGCAGCCTCTGGAGGGGGACCAAAAACATTCAGTACTTC
CASSLWRGTKNIQYF
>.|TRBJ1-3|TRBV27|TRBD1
TGTGCCAGCAGTTTGGGAGGGGGCGAGGGAAACACCATATATTTT
CASSLGGGEGNTIYF
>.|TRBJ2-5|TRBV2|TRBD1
TGTGCCAGCACGGACAGGCATTACCAAGAGACCCAGTACTTC
CASTDRHYQETQYF
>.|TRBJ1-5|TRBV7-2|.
TGTGCCAGCAGCTTAGCGGTCGGGCCCCAGCATTTT
CASSLAVGPQHF
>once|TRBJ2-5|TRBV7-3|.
TGTGCCAGCAGCTTAATTGCAGGGACCCAGTACTTC
CASSLIAGTQYF
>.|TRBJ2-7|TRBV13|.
TGTGCCAGCAGCCCGGGACAAAGCTCCTACGAGCAGTACTTC
CASSPGQSSYEQYF
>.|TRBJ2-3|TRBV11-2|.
TGTGCCAGCAGCTTTCGGGATACGCAGTATTTT
CASSFRDTQYF
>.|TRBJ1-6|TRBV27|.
TGTGCCACCGGGGGAAGGAGCTCCTATAATTCACCCCTCCACTTT
CATGGRSSYNSPLHF
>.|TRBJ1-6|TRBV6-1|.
TGTGCCAGCACTACAGGGTGGGATAATTCACCCCTCCACTTT
CASTTGWDNSPLHF
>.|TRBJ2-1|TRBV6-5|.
TGTGCCAGCAGTTACTCGTCTTCTGGGGATGAGCAGTTCTTC
CASSYSSSGDEQFF
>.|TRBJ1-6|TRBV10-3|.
TGTGCCATCCAAGACGGGAGGGATTCACCCCTCCACTTT
CAIQDGRDSPLHF
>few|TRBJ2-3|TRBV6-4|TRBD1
TGTGCCAGCAGTGAAAGGGGGCAAACAGATACGCAGTATTTT
CASSERGQTDTQYF
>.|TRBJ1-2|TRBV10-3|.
TGTGCCATCAACCGTTCGGGGGGCTATGGCTACACCTTC
CAINRSGGYGYTF
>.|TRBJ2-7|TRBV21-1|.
TGTGCCAGCAGCAAAGGCAGGGACAGGGGGCCTTACGAGCAGTACTTC
CASSKGRDRGPYEQYF
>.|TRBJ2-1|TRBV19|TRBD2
TGTGCCAGTAGTATAGTAGGTCTAGCGGTTTACAATGAGCAGTTCTTC
CASSIVGLAVYNEQFF
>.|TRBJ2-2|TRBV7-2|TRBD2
TGTGCCAGCAGTTGGACTAGCTTATACACCGGGGAGCTGTTTTTT
CASSWTSLYTGELFF
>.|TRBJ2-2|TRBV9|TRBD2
TGTGCCAGCAGCGGAGCGGGAGGGGTTCACGGGGAGCTGTTTTTT
CASSGAGGVHGELFF
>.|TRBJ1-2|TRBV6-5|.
TGTGCCAGCAGTTCCAACAGCTATGGCTACACCTTC
CASSSNSYGYTF
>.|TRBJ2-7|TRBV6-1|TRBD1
TGTGCCAGCAGTGACAGACAGGGAGTGGTCGAGCAGTACTTC
CASSDRQGVVEQYF
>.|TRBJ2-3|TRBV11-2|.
TGTGCCAGCAGCTCCGGACTATCAGATACGCAGTATTTT
CASSSGLSDTQYF
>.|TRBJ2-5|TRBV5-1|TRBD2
TGCGCCAGCAGCTGGAAGGGACTAGCGGGAGAAGAGACCCAGTACTTC
CASSWKGLAGEETQYF
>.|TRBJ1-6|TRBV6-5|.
TGTGCCAGCAGCACCCGGGACGCGCGTTCACCCCTCCACTTT
CASSTRDARSPLHF
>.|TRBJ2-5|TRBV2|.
TGTGCCAGCAGTGTACAGGGAGGAGGGGAGACCCAGTACTTC
CASSVQGGGETQYF